Listed below are T cell receptor beta chains from one sample, sequenced in a study of molecular identifiers for immune sequencing clone quantification. Via MiXCR, TCRdb re-called the PCR reads, giving one row per CDR3 protein. The table includes 8,500 to 11,000 distinct CDR3 sequences, 15% to 20% detected once. Sequencing input: naive CD8+ T cells from blood, with Jurkat cell RNA spiked in. These receptors were taken from a human donor in good health. Some libraries in this study had Jurkat cell RNA spiked in. Both conserved end residues are part of each CDR3. A D gene is named only where the DNA matches it firmly. Expanded clones are given a class, and other clones once, few, many or no size at all.

NA TRBJ2-7 TRBV19 16 many CASSAPGERKSYEQYF TGTGCCAGTAGTGCCCCGGGAGAGAGGAAATCCTACGAGCAGTACTTC
TRBD1 TRBJ2-3 TRBV2 16 medium-sized CASSHRGSTSTDTQYF TGTGCCAGCAGTCACAGGGGGTCCACTAGCACAGATACGCAGTATTTT
TRBD1 TRBJ2-7 TRBV27 13 medium-sized CASSLTGAYEQYF TGTGCCAGCAGTTTGACAGGGGCCTACGAGCAGTACTTC
NA TRBJ2-2 TRBV29-1 11 medium-sized CSVLDTGELFF TGCAGCGTTCTGGATACCGGGGAGCTGTTTTTT
TRBD2 TRBJ2-7 TRBV4-1 12 medium-sized CASSLGGFEQYF TGCGCCAGCAGCCTGGGGGGGTTCGAGCAGTACTTC
TRBD1 TRBJ1-5 TRBV7-9 20 medium-sized CASSFDQGTSRGRGTQPQHF TGTGCCAGCAGCTTTGATCAGGGTACCTCCAGGGGGCGCGGGACTCAGCCCCAGCATTTT
TRBD1 TRBJ2-5 TRBV7-9 15 many CASSPPQTGEETQYF TGTGCCAGCAGCCCGCCCCAGACAGGGGAAGAGACCCAGTACTTC
NA TRBJ1-1 TRBV7-6 13 medium-sized CASSLAGDIGAFF TGTGCCAGCAGCTTAGCGGGGGACATCGGAGCTTTCTTT
TRBD1 TRBJ2-3 TRBV5-1 15 medium-sized CASSKGTAATDTQYF TGCGCCAGCAGCAAAGGGACAGCGGCCACAGATACGCAGTATTTT
NA TRBJ1-5 TRBV7-9 14 medium-sized CASSSDPSHQPQHF TGTGCCAGCAGCTCGGACCCATCGCATCAGCCCCAGCATTTT
NA TRBJ2-1 TRBV6-1 16 few CASSFHRGGLPNEQFF TGTGCCAGCAGCTTCCACCGTGGCGGGCTCCCCAATGAGCAGTTCTTC
TRBD2 TRBJ2-1 TRBV11-3 16 many CASSLLTSGPYNEQFF TGTGCCAGCAGCTTACTTACTAGCGGGCCCTACAATGAGCAGTTCTTC
NA TRBJ1-1 TRBV6-1 11 medium-sized CASTMGTEAFF TGTGCCAGCACCATGGGCACTGAAGCTTTCTTT
NA TRBJ2-3 TRBV6-1 13 medium-sized CASSVTGTDTQYF TGTGCCAGCAGTGTGACTGGAACAGATACGCAGTATTTT
TRBD2 TRBJ2-1 TRBV11-2 16 many CASSSWTSGSYNEQFF TGTGCCAGCAGCTCTTGGACTAGCGGGAGTTACAATGAGCAGTTCTTC
NA TRBJ2-3 TRBV2 16 medium-sized CASSAPLGRATDTQYF TGTGCCAGCAGTGCCCCCCTGGGCAGGGCTACAGATACGCAGTATTTT
NA TRBJ2-7 TRBV11-2 12 many CASSLATYEQYF TGTGCCAGCAGCTTAGCCACCTACGAGCAGTACTTC
NA TRBJ2-7 TRBV28 13 few CASSFRVPYEQYF TGTGCCAGCAGTTTCCGCGTTCCCTACGAGCAGTACTTC
NA TRBJ2-7 TRBV5-5 14 few CASSLGGGLYEQYF TGTGCCAGCAGCTTGGGTGGCGGCCTATACGAGCAGTACTTC
TRBD1 TRBJ2-7 TRBV11-2 14 many CASSNPGQSYEQYF TGTGCCAGCAGTAATCCGGGACAGAGTTACGAGCAGTACTTC
TRBD2 TRBJ2-5 TRBV28 19 medium-sized CASSRVLGGPTRDQETQYF TGTGCCAGCAGCAGGGTACTGGGAGGGCCAACCCGCGACCAAGAGACCCAGTACTTC
TRBD1 TRBJ2-6 TRBV27 17 many CASTALDRAEGANVLTF TGTGCCAGCACCGCCCTCGACAGGGCTGAGGGGGCCAACGTCCTGACTTTC
NA TRBJ2-5 TRBV24-1 15 many CATSVIEGYQETQYF TGTGCCACCAGTGTGATTGAGGGTTACCAAGAGACCCAGTACTTC
TRBD2 TRBJ2-1 TRBV4-1 15 many CASSLSGSSYNEQFF TGCGCCAGCAGCCTTAGCGGGAGTTCCTACAATGAGCAGTTCTTC
NA TRBJ2-7 TRBV11-2 13 many CASSFRGTYEQYF TGTGCCAGCAGCTTCAGGGGAACCTACGAGCAGTACTTC
NA TRBJ1-4 TRBV11-2 13 many CASSLGPNEKLFF TGTGCCAGCAGCTTAGGTCCCAATGAAAAACTGTTTTTT
NA TRBJ2-7 TRBV6-2/TRBV6-3 15 many CASSPAHPGASEQYF TGTGCCAGCAGTCCGGCCCATCCGGGGGCTAGCGAGCAGTACTTC
NA TRBJ2-3 TRBV18 15 NA CASSPSEVAADTQYF TGTGCCAGCTCACCCTCAGAAGTCGCTGCAGATACGCAGTATTTT
NA TRBJ2-6 TRBV6-4 18 medium-sized CASMPGSGVISGANVLTF TGTGCCAGCATGCCCGGATCGGGAGTAATCTCTGGGGCCAACGTCCTGACTTTC
TRBD2 TRBJ2-7 TRBV7-9 16 many CASSFETSGPSYEQYF TGTGCCAGCAGCTTTGAGACTAGCGGGCCGTCGTACGAGCAGTACTTC
TRBD1 TRBJ2-7 TRBV6-2/TRBV6-3 15 many CASSYAPGGAYEQYF TGTGCCAGCAGTTACGCCCCAGGGGGTGCCTACGAGCAGTACTTC
TRBD1 TRBJ2-7 TRBV9 14 medium-sized CASSDGTGSYEQYF TGTGCCAGCAGCGACGGGACAGGGTCCTACGAGCAGTACTTC
NA TRBJ2-5 TRBV4-1 13 many CASSPSNGLPQYF TGCGCCAGCAGCCCAAGTAATGGACTTCCCCAGTACTTC
TRBD1 TRBJ1-2 TRBV10-3 14 many CASKTPGQIYGYTF TGTGCCAGTAAAACGCCGGGACAGATCTATGGCTACACCTTC
NA TRBJ2-5 TRBV20-1 13 medium-sized CSLRTAYQETQYF TGCAGTCTAAGGACAGCTTACCAAGAGACCCAGTACTTC
NA TRBJ2-3 TRBV5-6 13 many CASSFLTEDTQYF TGTGCCAGCAGCTTTCTCACCGAAGATACGCAGTATTTT
NA TRBJ2-2 TRBV21-1 17 many CASSKPSPTGPTGELFF TGTGCCAGCAGCAAACCCTCTCCAACAGGGCCAACCGGGGAGCTGTTTTTT
TRBD2 TRBJ2-3 TRBV4-1 15 medium-sized CASSRRSGSTDTQYF TGCGCCAGCAGCCGGCGTAGCGGGAGCACAGATACGCAGTATTTT
TRBD2 TRBJ2-5 TRBV3-1 15 many CASSQDRAGMETQYF TGTGCCAGCAGCCAAGATAGAGCGGGAATGGAGACCCAGTACTTC
TRBD2 TRBJ2-2 TRBV9 19 medium-sized CASSVSGLAGGPNTGELFF TGTGCCAGCAGCGTTTCTGGACTAGCGGGAGGGCCTAACACCGGGGAGCTGTTTTTT
NA TRBJ2-3 TRBV20-1 12 medium-sized CSAHSPPDTQYF TGCAGTGCTCATTCTCCCCCAGATACGCAGTATTTT
NA TRBJ2-3 TRBV9 12 NA CAGSVGTDTQYF TGTGCCGGCAGCGTTGGCACAGATACGCAGTATTTT